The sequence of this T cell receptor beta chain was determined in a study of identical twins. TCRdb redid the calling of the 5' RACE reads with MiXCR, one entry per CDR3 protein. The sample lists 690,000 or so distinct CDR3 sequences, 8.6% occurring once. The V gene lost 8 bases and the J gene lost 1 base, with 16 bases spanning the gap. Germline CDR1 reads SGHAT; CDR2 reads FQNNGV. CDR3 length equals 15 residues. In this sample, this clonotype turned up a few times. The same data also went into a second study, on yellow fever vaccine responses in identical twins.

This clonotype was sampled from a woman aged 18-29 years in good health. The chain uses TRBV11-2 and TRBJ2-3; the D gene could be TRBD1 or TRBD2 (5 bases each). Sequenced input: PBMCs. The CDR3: CASGNQWDGTDTQYF. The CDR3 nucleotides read TGTGCCAGCGGGAACCAATGGGACGGCACAGATACGCAGTATTTT.